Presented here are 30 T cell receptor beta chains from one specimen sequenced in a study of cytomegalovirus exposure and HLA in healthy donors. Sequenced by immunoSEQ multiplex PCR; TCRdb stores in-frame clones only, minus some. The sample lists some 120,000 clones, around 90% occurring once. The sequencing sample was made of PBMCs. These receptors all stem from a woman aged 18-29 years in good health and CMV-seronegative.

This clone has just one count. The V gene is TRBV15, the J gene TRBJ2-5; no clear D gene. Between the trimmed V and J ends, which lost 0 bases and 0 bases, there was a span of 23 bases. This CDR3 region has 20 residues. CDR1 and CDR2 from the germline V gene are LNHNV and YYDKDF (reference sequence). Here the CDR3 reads CATSRESLSEWVPYQETQYF. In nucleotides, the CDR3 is TGTGCCACCAGCAGAGAGAGTTTAAGCGAGTGGGTACCGTACCAAGAGACCCAGTACTTC.

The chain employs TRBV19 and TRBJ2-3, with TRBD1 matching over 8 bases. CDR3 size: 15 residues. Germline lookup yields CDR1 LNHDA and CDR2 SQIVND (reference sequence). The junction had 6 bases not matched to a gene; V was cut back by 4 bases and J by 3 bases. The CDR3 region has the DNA TGTGCCAGTAGTACCGGACAGGGTAGAACAGATACGCAGTATTTT. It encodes CASSTGQGRTDTQYF.

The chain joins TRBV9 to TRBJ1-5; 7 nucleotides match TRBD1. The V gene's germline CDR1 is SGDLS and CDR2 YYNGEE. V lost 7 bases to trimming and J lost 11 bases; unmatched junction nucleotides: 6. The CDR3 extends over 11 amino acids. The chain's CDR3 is CASPDRVAQHF. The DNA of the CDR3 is TGTGCCAGCCCCGACAGGGTCGCCCAGCATTTT.

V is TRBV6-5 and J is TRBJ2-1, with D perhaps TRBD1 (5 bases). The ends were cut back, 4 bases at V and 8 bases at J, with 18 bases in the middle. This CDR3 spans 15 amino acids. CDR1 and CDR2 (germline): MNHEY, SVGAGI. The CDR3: CASSWSATPRDEQFF. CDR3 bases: TGTGCCAGCAGTTGGTCGGCTACTCCCAGGGATGAGCAGTTCTTC.

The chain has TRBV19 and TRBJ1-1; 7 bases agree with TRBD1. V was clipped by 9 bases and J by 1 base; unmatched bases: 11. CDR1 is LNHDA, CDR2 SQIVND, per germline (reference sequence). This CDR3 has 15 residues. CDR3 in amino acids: CASHSTGAGNTEAFF. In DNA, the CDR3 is TGTGCCAGCCATAGCACAGGGGCGGGGAACACTGAAGCTTTCTTT.

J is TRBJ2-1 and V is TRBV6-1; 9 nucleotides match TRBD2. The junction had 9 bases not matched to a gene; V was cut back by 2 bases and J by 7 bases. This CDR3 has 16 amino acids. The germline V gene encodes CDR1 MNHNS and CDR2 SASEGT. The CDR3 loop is CASSEWFSGSRNEQFF. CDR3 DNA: TGTGCCAGCAGTGAATGGTTTAGCGGGAGTCGGAATGAGCAGTTCTTC.

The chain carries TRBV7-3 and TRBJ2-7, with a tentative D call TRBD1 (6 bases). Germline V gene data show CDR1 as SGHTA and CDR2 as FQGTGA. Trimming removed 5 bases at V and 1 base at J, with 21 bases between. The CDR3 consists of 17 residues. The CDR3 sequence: CASSLPYRVLLSYEQYF. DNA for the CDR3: TGTGCCAGCAGCCTGCCATACAGGGTACTTCTTTCCTACGAGCAGTACTTC.

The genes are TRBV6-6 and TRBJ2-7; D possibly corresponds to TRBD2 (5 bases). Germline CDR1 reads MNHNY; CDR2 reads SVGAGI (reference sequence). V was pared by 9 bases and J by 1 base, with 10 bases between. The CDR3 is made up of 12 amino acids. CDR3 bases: TGTGCCAGTGCGAGAGGGTCCTACGAGCAGTACTTC. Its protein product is CASARGSYEQYF.

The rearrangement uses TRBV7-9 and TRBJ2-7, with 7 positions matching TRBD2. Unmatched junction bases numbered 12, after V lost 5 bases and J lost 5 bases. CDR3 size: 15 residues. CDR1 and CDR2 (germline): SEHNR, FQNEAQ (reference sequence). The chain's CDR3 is CASSPRMWGGDEQYF. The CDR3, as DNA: TGTGCCAGCAGCCCCCGCATGTGGGGGGGGGACGAGCAGTACTTC.

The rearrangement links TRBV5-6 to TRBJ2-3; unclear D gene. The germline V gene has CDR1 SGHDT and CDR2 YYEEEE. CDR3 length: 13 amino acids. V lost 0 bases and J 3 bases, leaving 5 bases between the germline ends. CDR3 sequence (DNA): TGTGCCAGCAGCTTGGTCGTGACAGATACGCAGTATTTT. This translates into CASSLVVTDTQYF.

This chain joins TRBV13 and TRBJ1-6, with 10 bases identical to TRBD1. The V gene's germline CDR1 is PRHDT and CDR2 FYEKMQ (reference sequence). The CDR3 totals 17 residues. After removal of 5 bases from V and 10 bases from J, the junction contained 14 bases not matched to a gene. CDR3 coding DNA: TGTGCCAGCAGCCGAAAGACAGGGGGCGTTTTGGGCTCACCCCTCCACTTT. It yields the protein CASSRKTGGVLGSPLHF.

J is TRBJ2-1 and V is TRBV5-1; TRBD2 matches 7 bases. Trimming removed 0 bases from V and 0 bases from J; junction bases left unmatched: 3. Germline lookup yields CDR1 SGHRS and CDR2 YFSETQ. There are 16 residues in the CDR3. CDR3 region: CASSLVRGSSYNEQFF. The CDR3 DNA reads TGCGCCAGCAGCTTGGTGCGGGGGAGCTCCTACAATGAGCAGTTCTTC.

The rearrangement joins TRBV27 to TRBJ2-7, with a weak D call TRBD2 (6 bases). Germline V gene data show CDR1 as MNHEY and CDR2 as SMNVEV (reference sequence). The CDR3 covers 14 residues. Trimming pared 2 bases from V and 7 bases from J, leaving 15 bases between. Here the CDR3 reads CASSLAGSLREQYF. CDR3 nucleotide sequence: TGTGCCAGCAGTTTAGCGGGGAGCTTGAGGGAGCAGTACTTC.

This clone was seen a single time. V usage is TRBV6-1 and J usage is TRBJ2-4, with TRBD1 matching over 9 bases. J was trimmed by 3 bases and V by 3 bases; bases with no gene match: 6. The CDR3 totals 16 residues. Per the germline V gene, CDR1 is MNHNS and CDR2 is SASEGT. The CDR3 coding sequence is TGTGCCAGCAGTGAGGACAGGGGAGGGGGCAAAAACATTCAGTACTTC. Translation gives CASSEDRGGGKNIQYF.

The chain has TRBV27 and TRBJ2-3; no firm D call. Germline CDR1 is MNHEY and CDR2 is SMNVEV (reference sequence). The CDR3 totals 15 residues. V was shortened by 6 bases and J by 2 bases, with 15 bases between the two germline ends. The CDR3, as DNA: TGTGCCAGCAGATTAACAAACGCCCCCACAGATACGCAGTATTTT. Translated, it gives CASRLTNAPTDTQYF.

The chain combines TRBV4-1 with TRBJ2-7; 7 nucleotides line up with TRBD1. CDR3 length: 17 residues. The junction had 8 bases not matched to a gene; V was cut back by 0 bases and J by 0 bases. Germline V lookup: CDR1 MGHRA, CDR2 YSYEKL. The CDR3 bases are TGCGCCAGCAGCCAAGAAAGGTCAGGGGGAAGCTCCTACGAGCAGTACTTC. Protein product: CASSQERSGGSSYEQYF.

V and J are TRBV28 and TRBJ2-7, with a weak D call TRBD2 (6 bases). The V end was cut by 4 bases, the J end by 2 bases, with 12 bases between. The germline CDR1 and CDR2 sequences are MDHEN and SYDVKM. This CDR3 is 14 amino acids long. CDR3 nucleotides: TGTGCCAGCAGTTCCCCCGGACTAACCTACGAGCAGTACTTC. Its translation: CASSSPGLTYEQYF.

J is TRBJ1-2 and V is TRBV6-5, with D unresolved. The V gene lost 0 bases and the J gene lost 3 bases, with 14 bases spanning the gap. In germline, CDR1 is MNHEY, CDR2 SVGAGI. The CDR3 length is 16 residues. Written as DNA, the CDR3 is TGTGCCAGCAGTTACTCGAATAGGAGGCGGTACTATGGCTACACCTTC. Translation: CASSYSNRRRYYGYTF.

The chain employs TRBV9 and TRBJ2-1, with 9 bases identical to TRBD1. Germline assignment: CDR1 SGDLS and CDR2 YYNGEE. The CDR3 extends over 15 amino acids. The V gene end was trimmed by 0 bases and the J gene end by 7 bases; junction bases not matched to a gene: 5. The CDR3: CASSVAGTGRNEQFF. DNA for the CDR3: TGTGCCAGCAGCGTAGCGGGGACAGGGAGGAATGAGCAGTTCTTC. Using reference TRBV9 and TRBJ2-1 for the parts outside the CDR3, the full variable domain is DSGVTQTPKHLITATGQRVTLRCSPRSGDLSVYWYQQSLDQGLQFLIQYYNGEERAKGNILERFSAQQFPDLHSELNLSSLELGDSALYFCASSVAGTGRNEQFFGPGTRLTVL.

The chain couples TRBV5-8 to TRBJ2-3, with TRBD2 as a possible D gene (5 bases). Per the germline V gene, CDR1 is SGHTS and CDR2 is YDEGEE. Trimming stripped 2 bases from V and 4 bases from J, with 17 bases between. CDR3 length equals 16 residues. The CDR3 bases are TGTGCCAGCAGCTTACATGCTAGCATCGGTCCAGATACGCAGTATTTT. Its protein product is CASSLHASIGPDTQYF.

The CDR3 DNA is TGTGCCAGCAGAAGGGCGGGCTCTGGAAACACCATATATTTT. Encoded protein: CASRRAGSGNTIYF. The chain carries TRBV5-6 and TRBJ1-3; D remains ambiguous. The germline V gene encodes CDR1 SGHDT and CDR2 YYEEEE. The V end lost 5 bases, the J end lost 0 bases, and 9 bases lay between the germline ends. The CDR3 has 14 residues.

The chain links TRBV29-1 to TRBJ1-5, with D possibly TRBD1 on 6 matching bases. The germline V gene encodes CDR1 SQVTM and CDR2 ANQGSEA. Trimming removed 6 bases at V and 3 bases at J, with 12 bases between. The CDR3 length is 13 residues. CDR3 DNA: TGCAGCGTCGCCGGGGGGGCCAATCAGCCCCAGCATTTT. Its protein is CSVAGGANQPQHF.

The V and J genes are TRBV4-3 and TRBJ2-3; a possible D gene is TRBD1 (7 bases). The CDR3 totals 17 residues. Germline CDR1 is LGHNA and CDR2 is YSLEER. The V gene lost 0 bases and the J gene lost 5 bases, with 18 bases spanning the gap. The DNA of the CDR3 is TGCGCCAGCAGCCAAGATGCCGACAGGGAGGTTCTAGATACGCAGTATTTT. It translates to CASSQDADREVLDTQYF.

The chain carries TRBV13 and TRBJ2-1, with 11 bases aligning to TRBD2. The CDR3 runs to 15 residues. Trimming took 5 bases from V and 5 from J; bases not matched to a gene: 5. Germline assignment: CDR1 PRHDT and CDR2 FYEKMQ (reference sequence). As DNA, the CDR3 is TGTGCCAGCAGCCCGAAACTAGCGGGGGACAATGAGCAGTTCTTC. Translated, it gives CASSPKLAGDNEQFF.

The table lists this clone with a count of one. CDR3 protein: CASSLEGQGGSEKLFF. In DNA, the CDR3 is TGCGCCAGCAGCTTGGAGGGACAGGGAGGTTCCGAAAAACTGTTTTTT. The chain is built from TRBV5-1 and TRBJ1-4; 9 bases agree with TRBD1. This CDR3 is 16 amino acids long. V dropped 0 bases and J dropped 8; count of bases not matched to a gene: 8. In germline, CDR1 is SGHRS, CDR2 YFSETQ. Full variable domain (remainder filled in from reference TRBV5-1 and TRBJ1-4): KAGVTQTPRYLIKTRGQQVTLSCSPISGHRSVSWYQQTPGQGLQFLFEYFSETQRNKGNFPGRFSGRQFSNSRSEMNVSTLELGDSALYLCASSLEGQGGSEKLFFGSGTQLSVL.

CDR3 protein: CASSPFTGVDTEAFF. CDR3 DNA: TGCGCCAGCAGCCCGTTTACAGGGGTTGACACTGAAGCTTTCTTT. The chain combines TRBV5-1 with TRBJ1-1, with 7 bases aligning to TRBD1. Trimming took 4 bases from V and 3 from J; bases not matched to a gene: 9. From germline, CDR1 is SGHRS and CDR2 YFSETQ. This CDR3 has 15 amino acids.

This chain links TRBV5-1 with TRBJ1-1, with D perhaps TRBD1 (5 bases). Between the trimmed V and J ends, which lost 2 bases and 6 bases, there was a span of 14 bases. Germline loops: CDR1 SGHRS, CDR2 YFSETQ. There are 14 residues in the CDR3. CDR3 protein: CASSFGDKGAEAFF. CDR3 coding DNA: TGCGCCAGCAGCTTTGGAGATAAAGGGGCTGAAGCTTTCTTT.

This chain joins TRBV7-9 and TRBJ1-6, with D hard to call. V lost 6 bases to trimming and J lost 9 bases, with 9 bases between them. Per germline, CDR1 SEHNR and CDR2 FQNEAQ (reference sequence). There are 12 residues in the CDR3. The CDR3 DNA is TGTGCCAGCAGATCCCCGGGTTCACCCCTCCACTTT. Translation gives CASRSPGSPLHF.

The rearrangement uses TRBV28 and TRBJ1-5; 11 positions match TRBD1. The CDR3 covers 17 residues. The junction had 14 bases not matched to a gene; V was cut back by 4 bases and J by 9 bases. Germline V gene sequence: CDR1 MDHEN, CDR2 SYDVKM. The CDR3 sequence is CASSSGTGGSRGMPQHF. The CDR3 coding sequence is TGTGCCAGCAGTTCCGGGACAGGGGGATCAAGGGGGATGCCCCAGCATTTT.

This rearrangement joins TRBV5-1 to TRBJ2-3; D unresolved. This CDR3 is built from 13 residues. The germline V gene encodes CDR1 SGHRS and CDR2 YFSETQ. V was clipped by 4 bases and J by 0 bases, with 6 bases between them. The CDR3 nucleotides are TGCGCCAGCAGCCGGCGGAGCACAGATACGCAGTATTTT. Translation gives CASSRRSTDTQYF.